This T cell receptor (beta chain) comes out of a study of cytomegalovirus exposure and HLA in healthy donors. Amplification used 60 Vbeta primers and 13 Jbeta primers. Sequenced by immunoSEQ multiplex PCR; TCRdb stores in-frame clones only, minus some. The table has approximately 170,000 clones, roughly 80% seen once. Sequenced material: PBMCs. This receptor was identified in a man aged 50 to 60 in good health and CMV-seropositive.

CDR3 in DNA: TGTGCCAGCAGCGCCCGTGCGGGAGACGCGGAGAGCTCCTACGAGCAGTACTTC. It translates to CASSARAGDAESSYEQYF. The V call is TRBV9, the J call TRBJ2-7; TRBD2 matches at 7 bases. This CDR3 region has 18 residues. Germline CDR1 is SGDLS and CDR2 is YYNGEE. V trimming: 3 bases; J trimming: 0 bases; junction bases outside the gene matches: 15.